The next 11 T cell receptor beta chains were all read from a single sample in a study of blood T cell repertoires in COVID-19. Profiling relied on immunoSEQ multiplex PCR, and the TCRdb table lists in-frame clones only, not all of them. The data contain over 200,000 clones, 70% to 90% of them singletons. Input material: PBMCs or T cells enriched from blood (not recorded which). Receptors were obtained from a young man who had recovered from COVID-19.

The genes are TRBV7-9 and TRBJ2-7, with 8 bases lining up with TRBD2. Germline values: CDR1 SEHNR, CDR2 FQNEAQ (reference sequence). V shed 2 bases, J shed 2 bases, and the junction held 2 bases outside the gene matches. The CDR3 totals 14 residues. CDR3 region: CASSLSGGPYEQYF. The CDR3 DNA reads as TGTGCCAGCAGCTTATCGGGAGGGCCCTACGAGCAGTACTTC.

This chain uses TRBV5-8 with TRBJ2-1, with 7 nucleotides matching TRBD1. The V gene end was trimmed by 2 bases and the J gene end by 9 bases; junction bases not matched to a gene: 11. CDR1 and CDR2 (germline): SGHTS, YDEGEE. CDR3 length: 15 amino acids. CDR3 DNA: TGTGCCAGCAGCTTTCTGACAGGGATCACCGGTGAGCAGTTCTTC. Protein sequence: CASSFLTGITGEQFF.

The chain employs TRBV3-1 (or the pseudogene TRBV3-2) and TRBJ1-5; 11 bases map to TRBD1. The CDR3 runs 16 residues. Unmatched junction bases numbered 2, after V lost 1 base and J lost 3 bases. Germline assignment: CDR1 LGHDT and CDR2 YNNKEL (reference sequence). The chain's CDR3 is CASSQGTGGVNQPQHF. The CDR3 DNA reads as TGTGCCAGCAGCCAAGGGACAGGGGGCGTCAATCAGCCCCAGCATTTT.

The genes are TRBV28 and TRBJ2-1; 8 bases agree with TRBD2. V trimming: 10 bases; J trimming: 7 bases; junction bases outside the gene matches: 9. The CDR3 loop spans 13 amino acids. CDR1 MDHEN and CDR2 SYDVKM come from the germline V gene. CDR3 DNA: TGTGCCACCAGCGGGAGAGGTCGTAATGAGCAGTTCTTC. The encoded protein is CATSGRGRNEQFF.

V and J are TRBV7-9 and TRBJ2-7, with D perhaps matching TRBD2 (5 bases). The V end lost 0 bases, the J end lost 2 bases, and 8 bases lay between the germline ends. CDR1 and CDR2 (germline): SEHNR, FQNEAQ (reference sequence). This CDR3 comprises 14 residues. DNA for the CDR3: TGTGCCAGCAGCTTAGCGAGGCGGGCCTACGAGCAGTACTTC. Its protein is CASSLARRAYEQYF.

The rearrangement uses TRBV5-1 and TRBJ2-1; TRBD2 agrees at 7 bases. CDR3 length equals 13 residues. In germline, CDR1 is SGHRS, CDR2 YFSETQ. V lost 4 bases to trimming and J lost 12 bases; unmatched junction nucleotides: 10. For the CDR3, the DNA is TGCGCCAGCAGCCGTTGGGCGGGGGAACCGCAGTTCTTC. It specifies CASSRWAGEPQFF. The full variable domain, its missing parts supplied by reference TRBV5-1 and TRBJ2-1, is KAGVTQTPRYLIKTRGQQVTLSCSPISGHRSVSWYQQTPGQGLQFLFEYFSETQRNKGNFPGRFSGRQFSNSRSEMNVSTLELGDSALYLCASSRWAGEPQFFGPGTRLTVL.

The V and J genes are TRBV2 and TRBJ2-3; D ambiguous. From germline, CDR1 is SNHLY and CDR2 FYNNEI. The CDR3 has 11 amino acids. The V gene lost 8 bases and the J gene lost 4 bases, with 7 bases spanning the gap. CDR3 DNA sequence: TGTGCCAGCCGACAAGCAGATACGCAGTATTTT. Protein sequence: CASRQADTQYF.

This chain uses TRBV6-5 with TRBJ2-5; D uncertain. Trimming took off 9 bases at V and 5 bases at J, with 13 bases between the two ends. Germline V lookup: CDR1 MNHEY, CDR2 SVGAGI. The CDR3 is 12 amino acids. The CDR3 reads CASTLAGETQYF. DNA of the CDR3: TGTGCCAGTACCTTAGCCGGGGAGACCCAGTACTTC.

The chain links TRBV12-3 or TRBV12-4 to TRBJ2-2; no definite D call. CDR3 length equals 13 residues. V lost 6 bases, J lost 5 bases, and 10 bases lay in between. The CDR3 is CASSYTGTGELFF. Here the CDR3 DNA reads TGTGCCAGCAGCTACACCGGGACCGGGGAGCTGTTTTTT.

The V and J genes are TRBV2 and TRBJ1-5; no firm D call. This CDR3 is 14 amino acids long. Germline lookup yields CDR1 SNHLY and CDR2 FYNNEI. V shed 1 base and J shed 4 bases, with 8 bases lying between them. The CDR3 nucleotides are TGTGCCAGCAGTGAAGATCGGGGAAATCAGCCCCAGCATTTT. As protein: CASSEDRGNQPQHF.

CDR3 sequence (DNA): TGTGCCAGCAGCCCTCGGACAGCTAGCACAGATACGCAGTATTTT. Its translation is CASSPRTASTDTQYF. This sequence joins TRBV9 and TRBJ2-3; a possible D gene is TRBD1 (6 bases). The CDR3 is 15 residues long. Germline values: CDR1 SGDLS, CDR2 YYNGEE. V shed 4 bases and J shed 0 bases, with 12 bases lying between them.